Presented here are 30 T cell receptor beta chains from one specimen sequenced in a study of blood T cell repertoires in COVID-19. Profiled with immunoSEQ multiplex PCR; TCRdb holds only in-frame clones, not every one. The sample carries 9,500 to 13,000 clones, over 75% recorded once. The sequenced sample was peripheral blood. These receptors all come from a human donor in a cohort sampled during active COVID-19.

This clone was observed once. V usage is TRBV28 and J usage is TRBJ1-6; 12 nucleotides agree with TRBD1. The CDR3 spans 15 residues. Germline lookup yields CDR1 MDHEN and CDR2 SYDVKM. V shed 5 bases and J 5 bases; nucleotides not matched to a gene: 1. CDR3 coding DNA: TGTGCCAGCAGTGGGACAGGGGGCAATAATTCACCCCTCCACTTT. This gives the protein CASSGTGGNNSPLHF. Drawing the rest from reference TRBV28 and TRBJ1-6, the complete variable domain is DVKVTQSSRYLVKRTGEKVFLECVQDMDHENMFWYRQDPGLGLRLIYFSYDVKMKEKGDIPEGYSVSREKKERFSLILESASTNQTSMYLCASSGTGGNNSPLHFGNGTRLTVT.

The CDR3 region is CASSLTGTGGSGGYTF. Here the CDR3 DNA reads TGCGCCAGCAGCCTAACCGGGACAGGGGGCTCGGGTGGCTACACCTTC. This chain uses TRBV5-1 with TRBJ1-2, with 12 nucleotides matching TRBD1. Germline V lookup: CDR1 SGHRS, CDR2 YFSETQ. The J segment lost 7 bases and the V segment lost 4 bases, leaving 11 bases of the junction unmatched. The CDR3 is 16 amino acids.

The rearrangement links TRBV12-3 or TRBV12-4 to TRBJ1-3, with TRBD1 as a possible D gene (5 bases). V lost 6 bases, J lost 1 base, and 7 bases lay in between. CDR3 length equals 13 residues. The CDR3 DNA sequence: TGTGCCAGCAGAGGGGTGTCTGGAAACACCATATATTTT. It codes for CASRGVSGNTIYF.

In its sample, this clone was seen a few times. The rearrangement links TRBV4-3 to TRBJ2-7, with 8 bases identical to TRBD2. Germline CDR1 reads LGHNA; CDR2 reads YSLEER. Germline trimming cut 1 base from V and 1 base from J; bases unmatched to any gene: 12. The CDR3 spans 18 residues. In nucleotides, the CDR3 is TGCGCCAGCAGCCAAGGCCCCACCCGACTAGCGAGTTCCTACGAGCAGTACTTC. The encoded protein is CASSQGPTRLASSYEQYF.

V and J are TRBV15 and TRBJ2-7, with D tentatively TRBD2 (5 bases). Trimming shortened V by 0 bases and J by 7 bases, and 13 bases separated the two germline ends. The CDR3 runs to 14 residues. CDR1 and CDR2 from the germline V gene are LNHNV and YYDKDF (reference sequence). This CDR3 reads CATSRDPGRGEQYF. In nucleotides, the CDR3 is TGTGCCACCAGCAGAGATCCGGGTCGGGGAGAGCAGTACTTC.

The chain is built from TRBV19 and TRBJ2-2; 11 nucleotides match TRBD2. This CDR3 comprises 17 residues. Germline V gives CDR1 LNHDA, CDR2 SQIVND (reference sequence). Trimming at V came to 5 bases and at J to 4 bases, leaving 9 bases not matched to a gene. The CDR3 DNA reads TGTGCCAGTAGTTCCACCGGGACTAGCGGAATCACCGGGGAGCTGTTTTTT. It yields the protein CASSSTGTSGITGELFF. The whole variable domain, filled in from reference TRBV19 and TRBJ2-2, reads DGGITQSPKYLFRKEGQNVTLSCEQNLNHDAMYWYRQDPGQGLRLIYYSQIVNDFQKGDIAEGYSVSREKKESFPLTVTSAQKNPTAFYLCASSSTGTSGITGELFFGEGSRLTVL.

The rearrangement links TRBV29-1 to TRBJ2-2, with TRBD2 identical over 8 bases. V lost 5 bases, J lost 0 bases, and 2 bases stayed unmatched. Germline V gives CDR1 SQVTM, CDR2 ANQGSEA. This CDR3 spans 14 amino acids. As DNA, the CDR3 is TGCAGCGTTTTAGCGGGGTCGAACACCGGGGAGCTGTTTTTT. It encodes CSVLAGSNTGELFF.

The chain links TRBV6-5 to TRBJ2-2; 8 positions match TRBD2. V shed 6 bases, J shed 7 bases, and the junction held 10 bases outside the gene matches. The CDR3 spans 15 residues. Looked up from germline, CDR1 is MNHEY and CDR2 is SVGAGI. The CDR3 DNA sequence: TGTGCCAGCAGGGGTAGCGGGGTAGGAATCGGGGAGCTGTTTTTT. As protein: CASRGSGVGIGELFF.

J is TRBJ1-1 and V is TRBV5-1, with 7 bases fitting TRBD1. Looked up from germline, CDR1 is SGHRS and CDR2 is YFSETQ. This CDR3 is 14 amino acids long. The trim removed 4 bases at V and 2 bases at J, leaving 5 bases unmatched. In nucleotides, the CDR3 is TGCGCCAGCAGCCCGGGACAGCCTAACACTGAAGCTTTCTTT. Translated, it gives CASSPGQPNTEAFF.

In its sample, this clone ranks as large. The chain joins TRBV6-6 to TRBJ1-4, with a weak D call TRBD1 (5 bases). The CDR3 has 15 residues. The germline gives CDR1 MNHNY, CDR2 SVGAGI (reference sequence). V lost 7 bases, J lost 0 bases, and 12 bases lay in between. CDR3 nucleotides: TGTGCCAGCAACCTAGGGGATGCAACTAATGAAAAACTGTTTTTT. Its protein product is CASNLGDATNEKLFF.

This chain links TRBV4-3 with TRBJ1-1; 8 nucleotides align to TRBD1. CDR1 is LGHNA and CDR2 is YSLEER in the germline V gene. Trimming removed 1 base from V and 6 bases from J; junction bases left unmatched: 4. CDR3 length: 14 residues. CDR3 DNA sequence: TGCGCCAGCAGCCAAGGAGGACAGGGCGCTGAAGCTTTCTTT. Encoded protein: CASSQGGQGAEAFF.

The J gene is TRBJ2-1, the V gene TRBV27; 9 positions match TRBD2. Germline-derived CDR1 and CDR2 are MNHEY and SMNVEV (reference sequence). V shed 6 bases, J shed 3 bases, and the junction held 3 bases outside the gene matches. CDR3 length: 14 residues. The CDR3 loop reads CASRLAGNYNEQFF. The CDR3 coding sequence is TGTGCCAGCAGGCTAGCGGGGAACTACAATGAGCAGTTCTTC.

V and J are TRBV5-1 and TRBJ1-4; D call uncertain. The V and J ends lost 3 bases and 4 bases respectively, with 7 bases between them. CDR3 length equals 13 residues. Per the germline V gene, CDR1 is SGHRS and CDR2 is YFSETQ. CDR3 sequence (DNA): TGCGCCAGCAGCTCCACCAGTAATGAAAAACTGTTTTTT. It yields the protein CASSSTSNEKLFF.

The table lists this clone with a count of one. The chain uses TRBV2 and TRBJ1-4; TRBD1 agrees at 8 bases. From germline, CDR1 is SNHLY and CDR2 FYNNEI. With 2 bases clipped from V and 5 bases from J, the junction kept 1 base outside the gene matches. The CDR3 runs 14 residues. The CDR3 region is CASSEQGANEKLFF. CDR3 in DNA: TGTGCCAGCAGTGAACAGGGGGCAAATGAAAAACTGTTTTTT.

The J gene is TRBJ1-6, the V gene TRBV6-2 or TRBV6-3; weak D call: TRBD1 (5 bases). The V end lost 2 bases, the J end lost 0 bases, and 5 bases lay between the germline ends. The CDR3 extends over 15 amino acids. CDR1 and CDR2 from the germline V gene are MNHEY and SVGEGT. CDR3 DNA: TGTGCCAGCAGTTACGGACACTCCTATAATTCACCCCTCCACTTT. It is translated as CASSYGHSYNSPLHF.

This chain joins TRBV9 and TRBJ2-1; 9 bases are shared with TRBD2. Germline CDR1 is SGDLS and CDR2 is YYNGEE. The CDR3 runs to 16 residues. After removal of 2 bases from V and 3 bases from J, the junction contained 6 bases not matched to a gene. As DNA, the CDR3 is TGTGCCAGCAGCGTGTTTAGCGGGGGCGACTACAATGAGCAGTTCTTC. Encoded protein: CASSVFSGGDYNEQFF.

V gene TRBV20-1 combines with J gene TRBJ2-5; D is perhaps TRBD2 (5 bases). This CDR3 is 14 amino acids long. Germline CDR1 reads DFQATT; CDR2 reads SNEGSKA (reference sequence). V lost 3 bases, J lost 0 bases, and 11 bases lay in between. The CDR3 is CSASPGSYQETQYF. CDR3 bases: TGCAGTGCTAGTCCGGGGTCCTACCAAGAGACCCAGTACTTC.

This clone was counted a single time. Here the CDR3 reads CASSHTVNSGNTIYF. For the CDR3, the DNA is TGTGCCAGCAGTCATACAGTTAACTCTGGAAACACCATATATTTT. J is TRBJ1-3 and V is TRBV11-2; D call uncertain. Germline loops: CDR1 SGHAT, CDR2 FQNNGV. The V end was cut by 6 bases, the J end by 0 bases, with 12 bases between. This CDR3 comprises 15 residues.

The J gene is TRBJ1-5, the V gene TRBV9, with 7 bases identical to TRBD1. The germline CDR1 and CDR2 sequences are SGDLS and YYNGEE. V lost 4 bases, J lost 3 bases, and 7 bases stayed unmatched. This CDR3 comprises 15 residues. CDR3 loop: CASSPDGTANQPQHF. The DNA for the CDR3 is TGTGCCAGCAGCCCCGACGGGACAGCCAATCAGCCCCAGCATTTT.

This rearrangement joins TRBV4-1 to TRBJ1-2, with D uncertain. V gave up 0 bases and J gave up 5 bases, with 16 bases separating them. Per germline, CDR1 MGHRA and CDR2 YSYEKL. This CDR3 contains 16 residues. The CDR3 coding sequence is TGCGCCAGCAGCCAAGAAGTAGGCGGGATAGGTTATGGCTACACCTTC. Its translation is CASSQEVGGIGYGYTF.

V usage is TRBV5-1 and J usage is TRBJ2-5; 10 bases map to TRBD1. Per germline, CDR1 SGHRS and CDR2 YFSETQ. CDR3 length: 15 amino acids. With 1 base clipped from V and 5 bases from J, the junction kept 5 bases outside the gene matches. In nucleotides, the CDR3 is TGCGCCAGCAGCTTGAAGGACAGGGGGGGCGAGACCCAGTACTTC. Protein: CASSLKDRGGETQYF. The full variable domain, with the rest looked up from reference TRBV5-1 and TRBJ2-5, is KAGVTQTPRYLIKTRGQQVTLSCSPISGHRSVSWYQQTPGQGLQFLFEYFSETQRNKGNFPGRFSGRQFSNSRSEMNVSTLELGDSALYLCASSLKDRGGETQYFGPGTRLLVL.

V gene TRBV5-1 combines with J gene TRBJ2-7; D remains unclear. This CDR3 has 15 amino acids. Trimming stripped 4 bases from V and 2 bases from J, with 16 bases between. The germline V gene has CDR1 SGHRS and CDR2 YFSETQ. CDR3 in amino acids: CASSPPDTMTYEQYF. The CDR3 DNA reads as TGCGCCAGCAGCCCACCAGATACCATGACCTACGAGCAGTACTTC. The full variable domain, its missing parts supplied by reference TRBV5-1 and TRBJ2-7, is KAGVTQTPRYLIKTRGQQVTLSCSPISGHRSVSWYQQTPGQGLQFLFEYFSETQRNKGNFPGRFSGRQFSNSRSEMNVSTLELGDSALYLCASSPPDTMTYEQYFGPGTRLTVT.

This rearrangement joins TRBV28 to TRBJ1-2; the D is unclear. V dropped 2 bases and J dropped 7 bases, with 8 bases sitting between them. This CDR3 contains 12 residues. CDR1 is MDHEN and CDR2 is SYDVKM in the germline V gene. CDR3 DNA: TGTGCCAGCAGTTTACAGGTGCCTGGCTACACCTTC. It is translated as CASSLQVPGYTF.

Points on this clone: Relative to the germline gene, one junction end is altered; a read error may explain this. V usage is TRBV6-5 and J usage is TRBJ1-1; 7 bases align to TRBD1. Germline CDR1 is MNHEY and CDR2 is SVGAGI. The CDR3 is 14 residues long. CDR3 sequence: CASNPVQGNAEAFF. The CDR3 DNA reads as TGTGCCAGCAACCCCGTACAGGGGAACGCTGAAGCTTTCTTT.

The V call is TRBV6-4, the J call TRBJ1-2; D unresolved. This CDR3 comprises 15 residues. Deletions cut 3 bases from V and 1 base from J, with 12 bases between. The germline gives CDR1 MRHNA, CDR2 SNTAGT. DNA of the CDR3: TGTGCCAGCAGTGAACAAGGCGGGATTAACTATGGCTACACCTTC. It codes for CASSEQGGINYGYTF.

The chain combines TRBV9 with TRBJ2-4; 7 bases map to TRBD2. This CDR3 spans 17 amino acids. In germline, CDR1 is SGDLS, CDR2 YYNGEE. The V gene end was trimmed by 0 bases and the J gene end by 3 bases; junction bases not matched to a gene: 9. CDR3 in DNA: TGTGCCAGCAGCGTAGATGCAAGCGGGGCGGTCAAAAACATTCAGTACTTC. Amino acids: CASSVDASGAVKNIQYF. Variable domain in full (rest from reference TRBV9 and TRBJ2-4): DSGVTQTPKHLITATGQRVTLRCSPRSGDLSVYWYQQSLDQGLQFLIQYYNGEERAKGNILERFSAQQFPDLHSELNLSSLELGDSALYFCASSVDASGAVKNIQYFGAGTRLSVL.

This clone was observed a single time. This chain uses TRBV5-4 with TRBJ2-5; TRBD1 might be the D (5 bases). The V end was cut by 4 bases, the J end by 5 bases, with 12 bases between. Per the germline V gene, CDR1 is SGHNT and CDR2 is YYREEE (reference sequence). The CDR3 has 13 residues. CDR3 sequence reads: CASSPYPGETQYF. The CDR3 coding sequence is TGTGCCAGCAGCCCGTACCCAGGGGAGACCCAGTACTTC. Supplemented by reference TRBV5-4 and TRBJ2-5, the full variable domain reads ETGVTQSPTHLIKTRGQQVTLRCSSQSGHNTVSWYQQALGQGPQFIFQYYREEENGRGNFPPRFSGLQFPNYSSELNVNALELDDSALYLCASSPYPGETQYFGPGTRLLVL.

The chain links TRBV3-1 (or the pseudogene TRBV3-2) to TRBJ2-5; 8 nucleotides match TRBD2. Germline CDR1 is LGHDT and CDR2 is YNNKEL (reference sequence). This CDR3 spans 15 amino acids. The trim removed 3 bases at V and 4 bases at J, leaving 7 bases unmatched. The DNA of the CDR3 is TGTGCCAGCAGCCATACGGGGGGGTCGGTAGAGACCCAGTACTTC. Residues: CASSHTGGSVETQYF.

The genes are TRBV11-2 and TRBJ1-4, with unresolved D. The CDR3 length is 15 residues. Germline assignment: CDR1 SGHAT and CDR2 FQNNGV. V gave up 1 base and J gave up 2 bases, with 8 bases separating them. The CDR3 nucleotides read TGTGCCAGCAGCTTAGGCCGAGGCACTAATGAAAAACTGTTTTTT. It is translated as CASSLGRGTNEKLFF.

The J gene is TRBJ1-2, the V gene TRBV19; no firm D call. Germline lookup yields CDR1 LNHDA and CDR2 SQIVND (reference sequence). V dropped 3 bases and J dropped 3 bases, with 11 bases sitting between them. CDR3 length: 14 amino acids. The chain's CDR3 is CASSMREVDYGYTF. CDR3 DNA sequence: TGTGCCAGTAGTATGAGGGAGGTCGACTATGGCTACACCTTC.